These 10 T cell receptor beta chains were sequenced from one sample in a study of cytomegalovirus exposure and HLA in healthy donors. It was with 60 Vbeta and 13 Jbeta primers that the PCR ran. Clones were read by immunoSEQ multiplex PCR, and TCRdb kept only the in-frame ones, dropping some. The table records about 120,000 clones, 66% of them present only once. Sequenced input: PBMCs. All receptors come from a man between 18 and 29 years old in good health and CMV-seronegative.

This clone was detected only a few times. This chain uses TRBV9 with TRBJ2-3; no clear D gene. Germline CDR1 and CDR2: SGDLS and YYNGEE. The CDR3 has 15 amino acids. Trimming shortened V by 0 bases and J by 1 base, and 9 bases separated the two germline ends. The CDR3 spells CASSVVGAGTDTQYF. The CDR3 coding sequence is TGTGCCAGCAGCGTAGTCGGTGCGGGCACAGATACGCAGTATTTT.

The chain combines TRBV6-5 with TRBJ2-5; D perhaps matches TRBD1 (6 bases). Germline-derived CDR1 and CDR2 are MNHEY and SVGAGI. The CDR3 consists of 14 residues. V lost 6 bases and J lost 1, with 12 bases in between. The CDR3 loop is CASRVRQVQETQYF. DNA of the CDR3: TGTGCCAGCAGAGTACGACAGGTCCAAGAGACCCAGTACTTC.

The J gene is TRBJ2-1, the V gene TRBV18; D might be TRBD2 (5 bases). In germline, CDR1 is KGHSH, CDR2 LQKENI. Between the trimmed V and J ends, which lost 2 bases and 2 bases, there was a span of 7 bases. The CDR3 runs to 14 residues. The chain's CDR3 is CASSPAGAYNEQFF. The CDR3 coding sequence is TGTGCCAGCTCACCAGCGGGCGCCTACAATGAGCAGTTCTTC.

The table lists this clone with a few counts. The chain couples TRBV6-1 to TRBJ1-1; TRBD1 matches 12 bases. CDR3 length equals 15 residues. The germline gives CDR1 MNHNS, CDR2 SASEGT. V lost 5 bases to trimming and J lost 6 bases; unmatched junction nucleotides: 7. CDR3 nucleotides: TGTGCCAGCAGTACGGGACAGGGGGCGCTGGCTGAAGCTTTCTTT. It codes for CASSTGQGALAEAFF.

This clone was counted only a few times. The chain combines TRBV28 with TRBJ1-4, with 7 bases matching TRBD1. V shed 7 bases, J shed 3 bases, and the junction held 5 bases outside the gene matches. Germline V gene data show CDR1 as MDHEN and CDR2 as SYDVKM. CDR3 length: 14 amino acids. For the CDR3, the DNA is TGTGCCAGCAAGGGGGCTGGTCCTAATGAAAAACTGTTTTTT. Protein: CASKGAGPNEKLFF.

CDR3 residues: CATLGRAPGVNTEAFF. CDR3 nucleotides: TGTGCCACCTTAGGACGGGCCCCGGGAGTGAACACTGAAGCTTTCTTT. This chain links TRBV2 with TRBJ1-1, with D unresolved. Germline V gene lookup returns CDR1 SNHLY and CDR2 FYNNEI. The V and J ends lost 10 bases and 0 bases respectively, with 21 bases between them. This CDR3 contains 16 residues.

There are a few counts of this clone. The chain employs TRBV10-2 and TRBJ1-1; no reliable D call. V was trimmed by 3 bases and J by 1 base, leaving 3 bases between them. This CDR3 spans 12 amino acids. CDR1 and CDR2 from the germline V gene are WSHSY and SAAADI. CDR3 sequence: CASSDKNTEAFF. The CDR3 nucleotides read TGCGCCAGCAGTGACAAGAACACTGAAGCTTTCTTT.

The rearrangement links TRBV30 to TRBJ1-2, with 7 bases aligning to TRBD1. The V segment lost 3 bases and the J segment 2 bases; nucleotides outside the gene matches: 6. CDR1 GTSNPN and CDR2 SVGIG come from the germline V gene (reference sequence). The CDR3 is made up of 14 amino acids. CDR3 DNA sequence: TGTGCCTGGAGAGCCGGGACAGTCAACTATGGCTACACCTTC. It encodes CAWRAGTVNYGYTF.

This chain connects TRBV19 to TRBJ1-4, with 9 bases matching TRBD1. Germline-derived CDR1 and CDR2 are LNHDA and SQIVND (reference sequence). The CDR3 is 14 residues long. The V gene end was trimmed by 6 bases and the J gene end by 6 bases; junction bases not matched to a gene: 5. The CDR3 DNA reads TGTGCCAGTAGCGTGGGACAGGGTTATGAAAAACTGTTTTTT. As protein: CASSVGQGYEKLFF.

This clone was detected a few times. The chain joins TRBV5-6 to TRBJ2-4, with 7 bases aligning to TRBD2. Trimming at V came to 0 bases and at J to 7 bases, leaving 13 bases not matched to a gene. The CDR3 loop spans 17 amino acids. The germline V gene encodes CDR1 SGHDT and CDR2 YYEEEE. The CDR3 loop is CASSLVGTTEAGNIQYF. In nucleotides, the CDR3 is TGTGCCAGCAGCTTGGTAGGGACTACAGAGGCAGGGAACATTCAGTACTTC.